The 27 T cell receptor beta chains below all came from one sample that was sequenced in a study of cytomegalovirus exposure and HLA in healthy donors. Both 60 Vbeta primers and 13 Jbeta primers went into the PCR. Assay used: immunoSEQ multiplex PCR; TCRdb lists only in-frame clones, some missing. The sample yields roughly 120,000 clones, approximately 75% seen once. Specimen: PBMCs. These receptors all stem from a man in his forties or fifties in good health and CMV-seropositive.

This clone was picked up one time. The rearrangement uses TRBV5-1 and TRBJ2-1; tentatively, D is TRBD2 (5 bases). Germline V gives CDR1 SGHRS, CDR2 YFSETQ. V was pared by 5 bases and J by 2 bases, with 11 bases between. This CDR3 has 14 residues. CDR3 loop: CASRRAGAYNEQFF. CDR3 in DNA: TGCGCCAGCAGGCGGGCAGGCGCCTACAATGAGCAGTTCTTC.

This clone was detected a few times. The chain employs TRBV4-3 and TRBJ1-1, with unresolved D. Looked up from germline, CDR1 is LGHNA and CDR2 is YSLEER. V lost 1 base to trimming and J lost 7 bases, with 13 bases between them. The CDR3 runs 14 residues. CDR3 bases: TGCGCCAGCAGCCAAGTTCGGGGTATCTTTGAAGCTTTCTTT. Residues: CASSQVRGIFEAFF.

The chain has TRBV27 and TRBJ1-1; TRBD1 aligns across 7 bases. Germline CDR1 and CDR2: MNHEY and SMNVEV (reference sequence). The CDR3 spans 15 residues. Trimming took 7 bases from V and 0 from J; bases not matched to a gene: 8. The CDR3 reads CASNSGQIMNTEAFF. CDR3 DNA: TGTGCCAGCAATTCGGGACAGATAATGAACACTGAAGCTTTCTTT.

The chain joins TRBV20-1 to TRBJ1-1; no clear D. The V gene's germline CDR1 is DFQATT and CDR2 SNEGSKA (reference sequence). The CDR3 spans 11 residues. The germline V and J ends were trimmed by 7 bases and 5 bases, with 11 bases remaining between them. The CDR3 DNA reads as TGCAGTGTCGGGGTCAGGACTGAAGCTTTCTTT. Amino acids: CSVGVRTEAFF.

V gene TRBV29-1 combines with J gene TRBJ1-2; D ambiguous. Deletions cut 3 bases from V and 8 bases from J, with 13 bases between. The germline V gene has CDR1 SQVTM and CDR2 ANQGSEA. The CDR3 loop spans 12 amino acids. Written as DNA, the CDR3 is TGCAGCGTTGATGTTCAGGTCGACGGCTACACCTTC. As protein: CSVDVQVDGYTF.

This sequence joins TRBV7-2 and TRBJ1-6; perhaps TRBD1 as D (6 bases). Trimming stripped 2 bases from V and 14 bases from J, with 13 bases between. There are 13 residues in the CDR3. Looked up from germline, CDR1 is SGHTA and CDR2 is FQGNSA. CDR3 nucleotides: TGTGCCAGCAGCTTAAAGTCAGGGGCGGCCCTCCACTTT. Protein product: CASSLKSGAALHF.

A single count supports this clone. V usage is TRBV29-1 and J usage is TRBJ1-1; 7 nucleotides line up with TRBD1. CDR1 is SQVTM and CDR2 is ANQGSEA in the germline V gene. The trim removed 6 bases at V and 5 bases at J, leaving 9 bases unmatched. CDR3 length equals 13 residues. The CDR3 loop reads CSVRGQDRTEAFF. The CDR3 nucleotides are TGCAGCGTCCGAGGACAGGACAGAACTGAAGCTTTCTTT. Variable domain in full (rest from reference TRBV29-1 and TRBJ1-1): SAVISQKPSRDICQRGTSLTIQCQVDSQVTMMFWYRQQPGQSLTLIATANQGSEATYESGFVIDKFPISRPNLTFSTLTVSNMSPEDSSIYLCSVRGQDRTEAFFGQGTRLTVV.

The chain uses TRBV18 and TRBJ1-1; TRBD1 is a possible D gene (6 bases). Trimming pared 0 bases from V and 7 bases from J, leaving 9 bases between. The germline CDR1 and CDR2 sequences are KGHSH and LQKENI. This CDR3 has 13 residues. CDR3 residues: CASSPPPGVEAFF. The DNA for the CDR3 is TGTGCCAGCTCACCACCGCCAGGGGTTGAAGCTTTCTTT.

CDR3 DNA: TGTGCCAGCAGTGGTAACGGGGGGCGCGGTGAAAAACTGTTTTTT. Its protein product is CASSGNGGRGEKLFF. The chain recombines TRBV2 with TRBJ1-4; perhaps TRBD1 as D (6 bases). V was pared by 4 bases and J by 7 bases, with 16 bases between. Germline loops: CDR1 SNHLY, CDR2 FYNNEI. This CDR3 spans 15 amino acids.

The J gene is TRBJ1-1, the V gene TRBV7-9; no reliable D call. The CDR3 spans 15 residues. V was clipped by 1 base and J by 5 bases, with 14 bases between them. Germline-derived CDR1 and CDR2 are SEHNR and FQNEAQ (reference sequence). The CDR3 sequence: CASSLEAGPGTEAFF. CDR3 in DNA: TGTGCCAGCAGCTTAGAAGCAGGTCCGGGAACTGAAGCTTTCTTT.

The J gene is TRBJ2-7, the V gene TRBV4-1; 8 nucleotides match TRBD2. Germline values: CDR1 MGHRA, CDR2 YSYEKL. V gave up 8 bases and J gave up 3 bases; unmatched junction bases: 9. CDR3 length: 14 amino acids. CDR3 DNA sequence: TGCGCCAGCGGGAGCGGGGGCCGCGGCTACGAGCAGTACTTC. Translated: CASGSGGRGYEQYF.

The J gene is TRBJ2-3, the V gene TRBV7-9; 7 nucleotides match TRBD2. Unmatched junction bases numbered 12, after V lost 1 base and J lost 8 bases. The CDR3 extends over 16 amino acids. In germline, CDR1 is SEHNR, CDR2 FQNEAQ (reference sequence). CDR3 in DNA: TGTGCCAGCAGCTTAGGGGGTAGCGGGCGGTCGCGTACGCAGTATTTT. Its protein is CASSLGGSGRSRTQYF. The full variable domain, with the rest looked up from reference TRBV7-9 and TRBJ2-3, is DTGVSQNPRHKITKRGQNVTFRCDPISEHNRLYWYRQTLGQGPEFLTYFQNEAQLEKSRLLSDRFSAERPKGSFSTLEIQRTEQGDSAMYLCASSLGGSGRSRTQYFGPGTRLTVL.

CDR3 region: CASSDIQETQYF. The CDR3 nucleotides are TGTGCCAGCAGTGACATCCAAGAGACCCAGTACTTC. The chain employs TRBV2 and TRBJ2-5, with D uncertain. The germline gives CDR1 SNHLY, CDR2 FYNNEI. The V end lost 3 bases, the J end lost 1 base, and 3 bases lay between the germline ends. The CDR3 loop spans 12 amino acids.

This chain joins TRBV5-4 and TRBJ2-3, with TRBD2 as a possible D gene (5 bases). There are 14 residues in the CDR3. Germline CDR1 is SGHNT and CDR2 is YYREEE (reference sequence). Trimming removed 2 bases at V and 0 bases at J, with 7 bases between. Written as DNA, the CDR3 is TGTGCCAGCAGCTTAGGACTGAGCACAGATACGCAGTATTTT. It translates to CASSLGLSTDTQYF.

The rearrangement uses TRBV9 and TRBJ2-2; 11 bases are shared with TRBD2. After removal of 4 bases from V and 7 bases from J, the junction contained 12 bases not matched to a gene. CDR3 length: 17 amino acids. In germline, CDR1 is SGDLS, CDR2 YYNGEE. The CDR3 DNA is TGTGCCAGCAGCTTCATCCCTAGCGGGGGGAAGGGCGGGGAGCTGTTTTTT. It encodes CASSFIPSGGKGGELFF.

This rearrangement joins TRBV5-1 to TRBJ1-2; 9 nucleotides align to TRBD1. The V segment lost 3 bases and the J segment 8 bases; nucleotides outside the gene matches: 5. CDR3 length: 13 amino acids. In germline, CDR1 is SGHRS, CDR2 YFSETQ. In DNA form, the CDR3 reads TGCGCCAGCAGCTCTACAGGGGGCAGAGGCTACACCTTC. This gives the protein CASSSTGGRGYTF. The full variable domain, in which reference TRBV5-1 and TRBJ1-2 provide the parts outside the CDR3, is KAGVTQTPRYLIKTRGQQVTLSCSPISGHRSVSWYQQTPGQGLQFLFEYFSETQRNKGNFPGRFSGRQFSNSRSEMNVSTLELGDSALYLCASSSTGGRGYTFGSGTRLTVV.

A single count supports this clone. The chain has TRBV30 and TRBJ1-2, with D possibly TRBD1 on 5 matching bases. The CDR3 sequence is 12 residues long. CDR1 and CDR2 (germline): GTSNPN, SVGIG (reference sequence). The V gene lost 3 bases and the J gene lost 10 bases, with 15 bases spanning the gap. In DNA, the CDR3 is TGTGCCTGGAGAGTAAGCAGGGCAATCTACACCTTC. Translated: CAWRVSRAIYTF. The complete variable domain, with remaining parts taken from reference TRBV30 and TRBJ1-2, reads SQTIHQWPATLVQPVGSPLSLECTVEGTSNPNLYWYRQAAGRGLQLLFYSVGIGQISSEVPQNLSASRPQDRQFILSSKKLLLSDSGFYLCAWRVSRAIYTFGSGTRLTVV.

This chain links TRBV19 with TRBJ2-7; the match to TRBD1 covers 9 bases. V lost 3 bases and J lost 3; bases outside the gene matches: 3. CDR1 and CDR2 (germline): LNHDA, SQIVND (reference sequence). CDR3 size: 14 residues. This chain's CDR3 is CASSMGTGFYEQYF. In nucleotides, the CDR3 is TGTGCCAGTAGTATGGGGACAGGGTTCTACGAGCAGTACTTC.

This chain uses TRBV14 with TRBJ1-1; TRBD1 might be the D (5 bases). Germline-derived CDR1 and CDR2 are SGHDN and FVKESK. The CDR3 totals 14 residues. The V and J ends lost 4 bases and 1 base respectively, with 10 bases between them. CDR3 region: CASSRGAANTEAFF. The DNA of the CDR3 is TGTGCCAGCAGCCGTGGGGCCGCGAACACTGAAGCTTTCTTT.

This clone was observed a few times. The chain combines TRBV18 with TRBJ1-4; unclear D gene. Germline CDR1 KGHSH, CDR2 LQKENI. Trimming shortened V by 1 base and J by 8 bases, and 11 bases separated the two germline ends. The CDR3 is 14 residues long. CDR3 coding DNA: TGTGCCAGCTCACCACAGTTCGGGGAGGAAAAACTGTTTTTT. Translated, it gives CASSPQFGEEKLFF.

The chain is built from TRBV30 and TRBJ1-6; 9 bases fit TRBD1. The junction had 6 bases not matched to a gene; V was cut back by 2 bases and J by 10 bases. This CDR3 spans 14 amino acids. CDR1 is GTSNPN, CDR2 SVGIG, per germline (reference sequence). The CDR3 sequence is CAWSLGQGNSPLHF. The CDR3 DNA reads TGTGCCTGGAGTCTCGGACAGGGGAACTCACCCCTCCACTTT. Filled out from reference TRBV30 and TRBJ1-6, the complete variable domain reads SQTIHQWPATLVQPVGSPLSLECTVEGTSNPNLYWYRQAAGRGLQLLFYSVGIGQISSEVPQNLSASRPQDRQFILSSKKLLLSDSGFYLCAWSLGQGNSPLHFGNGTRLTVT.

This chain joins TRBV7-8 and TRBJ2-7; 8 bases agree with TRBD2. Losses at the gene ends were 5 bases for V and 1 base for J; bases not matched to a gene: 10. The CDR3 is 16 amino acids. Germline V gene sequence: CDR1 SGHVS, CDR2 FQNEAQ. The CDR3 coding sequence is TGTGCCAGCAGCACTCTAGCGGGCCAATCTTCCTACGAGCAGTACTTC. Residues: CASSTLAGQSSYEQYF.

The chain carries TRBV30 and TRBJ2-7; TRBD1 matches 7 bases. In germline, CDR1 is GTSNPN, CDR2 SVGIG (reference sequence). V lost 5 bases, J lost 6 bases, and 7 bases stayed unmatched. This CDR3 has 12 residues. The DNA for the CDR3 is TGTGCCTGGGGTCCTGACAGGGCCGAGCAGTACTTC. Protein sequence: CAWGPDRAEQYF.

CDR3 DNA: TGTGCCAGTAGTGAGGGGGCGATTAACACCGGGGAGCTGTTTTTT. This gives the protein CASSEGAINTGELFF. The chain is built from TRBV19 and TRBJ2-2, with 7 bases identical to TRBD1. This CDR3 region has 15 residues. J lost 2 bases, V lost 5 bases, and 5 bases had no gene match. The germline V gene encodes CDR1 LNHDA and CDR2 SQIVND (reference sequence). The variable domain in full, completed from reference TRBV19 and TRBJ2-2, reads DGGITQSPKYLFRKEGQNVTLSCEQNLNHDAMYWYRQDPGQGLRLIYYSQIVNDFQKGDIAEGYSVSREKKESFPLTVTSAQKNPTAFYLCASSEGAINTGELFFGEGSRLTVL.

The rearrangement uses TRBV28 and TRBJ1-1; D unresolved. This CDR3 comprises 13 residues. The germline V gene has CDR1 MDHEN and CDR2 SYDVKM. With 2 bases removed from V and 6 bases from J, the gap between germline ends came to 10 bases. CDR3 DNA: TGTGCCAGCAGTTTACCGCCAGAACCTGAAGCTTTCTTT. Protein: CASSLPPEPEAFF.

The rearrangement links TRBV28 to TRBJ1-2; maybe TRBD1 (6 bases). Trimming stripped 5 bases from V and 7 bases from J, with 17 bases between. Germline CDR1 MDHEN, CDR2 SYDVKM. The CDR3 totals 14 residues. The CDR3 DNA reads TGTGCCAGCAGTCCTACCCTAGGGGGATTTGGCTACACCTTC. This translates into CASSPTLGGFGYTF.

This sequence joins TRBV21-1 and TRBJ1-5; the listed D gene, TRBD1, was not tested against the DNA. TRBV21-1 is annotated as a pseudogene. CDR3 length equals 15 residues. CDR3 sequence (DNA): TGTGCCAGCAGCAAAGGGACAGATGCAAATCAGCCCCAGCATTTT. Translation gives CASSKGTDANQPQHF.